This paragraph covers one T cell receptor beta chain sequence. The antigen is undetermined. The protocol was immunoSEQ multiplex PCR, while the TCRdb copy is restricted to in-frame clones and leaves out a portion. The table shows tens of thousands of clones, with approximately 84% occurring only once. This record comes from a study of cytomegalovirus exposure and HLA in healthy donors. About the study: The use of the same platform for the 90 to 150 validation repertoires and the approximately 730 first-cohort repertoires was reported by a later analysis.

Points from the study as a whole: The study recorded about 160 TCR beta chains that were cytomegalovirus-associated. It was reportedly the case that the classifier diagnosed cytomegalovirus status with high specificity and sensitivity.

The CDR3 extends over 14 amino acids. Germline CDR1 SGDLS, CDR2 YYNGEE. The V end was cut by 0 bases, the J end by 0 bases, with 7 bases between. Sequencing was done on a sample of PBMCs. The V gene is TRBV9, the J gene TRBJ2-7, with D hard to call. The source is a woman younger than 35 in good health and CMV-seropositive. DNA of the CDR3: TGTGCCAGCAGCGTAGGGCTGAACTCCTACGAGCAGTACTTC. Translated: CASSVGLNSYEQYF. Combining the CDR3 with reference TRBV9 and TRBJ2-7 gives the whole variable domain DSGVTQTPKHLITATGQRVTLRCSPRSGDLSVYWYQQSLDQGLQFLIQYYNGEERAKGNILERFSAQQFPDLHSELNLSSLELGDSALYFCASSVGLNSYEQYFGPGTRLTVT.